Listed below are T cell receptor beta chains from one sample, sequenced in a study of T cell responses to AZD1222 COVID-19 vaccine. Some clones are missing from TCRdb's copy, which holds only in-frame ones; the method was immunoSEQ multiplex PCR. This table has 120,000 or so clones, approximately 85% appearing once. The material sequenced was peripheral blood, taken on day 0 of AZD1222 vaccination. These TCRs come from an adult in good health. Each CDR3 is given with its conserved first and last residue. Fields, in order: clone size, V gene, D gene, J gene, CDR3 DNA, CDR3 protein. The D gene is left open where the match is weak. The size of a clone is reported for some rows only, either as once, few or many, or as a class for expanded clones.

once,TRBV5-8,.,TRBJ1-4,TGTGCCAGCAGCGCAGGGACGGGCCCAACTAATGAAAAACTGTTTTTT,CASSAGTGPTNEKLFF
.,TRBV30,.,TRBJ1-5,TGTGCCTGGACGGGGGGGGCCGGTCAGCCCCAGCATTTT,CAWTGGAGQPQHF
.,TRBV24-1,TRBD1,TRBJ2-2,TGTGCCACCTCCCAGTGGGGACAGGGTGGAACCGGGGAGCTGTTTTTT,CATSQWGQGGTGELFF
once,TRBV7-9,TRBD1,TRBJ2-7,TGTGCCAGCAGCCCCGGGACAGGGCCCACGTACGAGCAGTACTTC,CASSPGTGPTYEQYF
.,TRBV7-9,.,TRBJ1-6,TGTGCCAGCAGCTCGGGCCTCTTACAGGGTAATTCACCCCTCCACTTT,CASSSGLLQGNSPLHF
.,TRBV10-1,.,TRBJ1-1,TGCGCCAGTCAGGGTGAGCGGAACACTGAAGCTTTCTTT,CASQGERNTEAFF
.,TRBV6-4,.,TRBJ2-3,TGTGCCAGCAGTGACTCGGCGGGGCTCACAGATACGCAGTATTTT,CASSDSAGLTDTQYF
.,TRBV9,TRBD2,TRBJ2-1,TGTGCCAGCAGCGTGGGTAGCGGGAGCTCGTGGTCCTACAATGAGCAGTTCTTC,CASSVGSGSSWSYNEQFF
.,TRBV5-4,TRBD1,TRBJ2-7,TGTGCCAGCGGACTACCGGGACAGGCGTCCTACGAGCAGTACTTC,CASGLPGQASYEQYF
.,TRBV10-3,TRBD2,TRBJ2-3,TGTGCCACCTCTACATCCCATACTAGCGCTAGCACAGATACGCAGTATTTT,CATSTSHTSASTDTQYF
.,TRBV3-1/TRBV3-2,.,TRBJ2-2,TGTGCCAGCAGCCAAGGGGACTCAAACACCGGGGAGCTGTTTTTT,CASSQGDSNTGELFF
.,TRBV10-3,TRBD2,TRBJ2-2,TGTGCCATCGGTAGGGGGGAACTAGCGGACATCACCGGGGAGCTGTTTTTT,CAIGRGELADITGELFF
.,TRBV6-5,.,TRBJ1-1,TGTGCCAGCAGCCCGGGACGGACTGAAGCTTTCTTT,CASSPGRTEAFF
.,TRBV3-1/TRBV3-2,.,TRBJ2-2,TGTGCCAGCAGCCCCCAGGGGAACGGGGAGCTGTTTTTT,CASSPQGNGELFF
.,TRBV2,.,TRBJ2-3,TGTGCCAGCATTACGACGGCGTCAGATACGCAGTATTTT,CASITTASDTQYF
.,TRBV18,.,TRBJ1-5,TGTGCCAGCTCATCGGTAGGAGGGAATCAGCCCCAGCATTTT,CASSSVGGNQPQHF
few,TRBV27,TRBD2,TRBJ2-7,TGTGCCAGCAGACGGACTAGCGGTTACGAGCAGTACTTC,CASRRTSGYEQYF
.,TRBV7-9,TRBD2,TRBJ2-3,TGTGCCAGCAGCCCCCGGACTAGCGGGGGGATACCAGATACGCAGTATTTT,CASSPRTSGGIPDTQYF
.,TRBV19,.,TRBJ1-3,TGTGCCAGTACCTCTAGGGGAGTCTCTGGAAACACCATATATTTT,CASTSRGVSGNTIYF
.,TRBV6-5,.,TRBJ2-1,TGTGCCAGCAGTTACGCTAGCCCCCTTCACTACAATGAGCAGTTCTTC,CASSYASPLHYNEQFF
once,TRBV29-1,.,TRBJ1-1,TGCAGCGTTGGGTGGAGGATTGAAGCTTTCTTT,CSVGWRIEAFF
.,TRBV3-1/TRBV3-2,.,TRBJ1-1,TGTGCCAGCAGCGATCGAGCTGAAGCTTTCTTT,CASSDRAEAFF
.,TRBV6-5,TRBD1,TRBJ1-6,TGTGCCAGCAGCACTACGGGACAGTCCCCCCTCCACTTT,CASSTTGQSPLHF
.,TRBV5-4,TRBD1,TRBJ2-7,TGTGCCAGCAGCAACCGGGACAGGCGTAGTGAGCAGTACTTC,CASSNRDRRSEQYF
.,TRBV9,.,TRBJ2-7,TGTGCCAGCAGCGTAGAAGGAGCCCCCATCGAGCAGTACTTC,CASSVEGAPIEQYF
.,TRBV7-2,TRBD1,TRBJ2-2,TGTGCCAGCAGCTCCGGGACAGGCTCCGGGGAGCTGTTTTTT,CASSSGTGSGELFF
.,TRBV28,.,TRBJ2-1,TGTGCCAGCAGTCACTGGAATGAGCAGTTCTTC,CASSHWNEQFF
.,TRBV7-3,TRBD1,TRBJ2-2,TGTGCCAGCAGCATGACAGGGGGCCCCACCGGGGAGCTGTTTTTT,CASSMTGGPTGELFF
.,TRBV11-2,.,TRBJ2-7,TGTGCCAGCAGCTTAGTCCGGACTACTTACGAGCAGTACTTC,CASSLVRTTYEQYF
.,TRBV28,TRBD1,TRBJ2-7,TGTGCCAGCAGTTTACAACAGGGGCACCTCGAGCAGTACTTC,CASSLQQGHLEQYF
few,TRBV11-2,TRBD1,TRBJ2-7,TGTGCCAGCAGGCGGGACAGGGGGCCGTGGGTCCACGAGCAGTACTTC,CASRRDRGPWVHEQYF
.,TRBV28,TRBD1,TRBJ1-1,TGTGCCAGCAGAACTCCGGGACAGGGGAACACTGAAGCTTTCTTT,CASRTPGQGNTEAFF
.,TRBV11-2,.,TRBJ2-7,TGTGCCAGCAGCTCCTATCTACGAATCAGGTCGAGCGAATCCTACGAGCAGTACTTC,CASSSYLRIRSSESYEQYF
.,TRBV11-2,.,TRBJ2-7,TGTGCCAGCAGCTTGGGCAGGGTAGGCGAGCAGTACTTC,CASSLGRVGEQYF
.,TRBV10-2,.,TRBJ1-5,TGCGCCAGCACCAGTGGCAGGGGACCCAATCAGCCCCAGCATTTT,CASTSGRGPNQPQHF
.,TRBV12-5,.,TRBJ2-5,TGTGCTAGTGGCCGAGGGGGAGAGACCCAGTACTTC,CASGRGGETQYF
.,TRBV18,.,TRBJ1-2,TGTGCCAGCTCACCGATCAGGGGAGACGGCTACACCTTC,CASSPIRGDGYTF
once,TRBV6-2/TRBV6-3,.,TRBJ2-7,TGTGCCAGCAGTTACTCCGGCCTAGAGCAGTACTTC,CASSYSGLEQYF